One sample yielded the 18 T cell receptor beta chains listed below, sequenced in a study of Ad26.COV2.S vaccination and SARS-CoV-2 variants. Treatment reported: around 19 received Ad26.COV2.S at low or high dose, single or two shots; five or six received placebo; per-sample allocation not given. The investigators took samples on day 63 after the first vaccine or placebo injection. Method: immunoSEQ multiplex PCR; TCRdb's copy keeps in-frame clones and lacks some. Counted here are 300,000 to 350,000 clones, under 90% occurring once; the ten biggest clones make up around 5.5%. The starting material was peripheral blood, obtained in a trial of Ad26.COV2.S vaccine versus placebo. These receptors were collected from a person aged 18-65 years who received the Ad26.COV2.S COVID-19 vaccine or a placebo.

This clone was counted a single time. The chain is built from TRBV5-1 and TRBJ2-2, with a tentative D call TRBD2 (6 bases). This CDR3 has 16 amino acids. CDR1 and CDR2 (germline): SGHRS, YFSETQ. V lost 1 base to trimming and J lost 1 base, with 11 bases between them. The DNA for the CDR3 is TGCGCCAGCAGCTTGACGGGAGTAGGGAACACCGGGGAGCTGTTTTTT. This sequence encodes CASSLTGVGNTGELFF.

The chain recombines TRBV10-3 with TRBJ2-3, with 10 nucleotides matching TRBD2. Germline V gene lookup returns CDR1 ENHRY and CDR2 SYGVKD. The CDR3 sequence is 14 residues long. V lost 6 bases to trimming and J lost 4 bases; unmatched junction nucleotides: 4. Here the CDR3 DNA reads TGTGCCATCAGAGCGGGGGGGCTATCAGATACGCAGTATTTT. Amino acids: CAIRAGGLSDTQYF.

This clone was picked up one time. CDR3 loop: CASSLEGRSGELFF. CDR3 bases: TGTGCCAGCAGCTTAGAGGGACGGTCCGGGGAGCTGTTTTTT. This chain links TRBV5-4 with TRBJ2-2; D may correspond to TRBD1 or TRBD2 (5 bases each). Germline loops: CDR1 SGHNT, CDR2 YYREEE (reference sequence). V was shortened by 2 bases and J by 6 bases, with 11 bases between the two germline ends. This CDR3 is built from 14 residues.

The chain recombines TRBV7-6 with TRBJ1-2; D might be TRBD1 (5 bases). Germline V CDR1 and CDR2: SGHVS, FNYEAQ. The CDR3 length is 14 residues. The germline V and J ends were trimmed by 4 bases and 6 bases, with 15 bases remaining between them. The CDR3 nucleotides read TGTGCCAGCAGCTGGGGAACAGGCCATGATGGCTACACCTTC. Translation: CASSWGTGHDGYTF.

Sample share makes this clone medium-sized. The V gene is TRBV7-2, the J gene TRBJ1-6; 7 bases line up with TRBD1. The trim removed 5 bases at V and 8 bases at J, leaving 9 bases unmatched. Germline-derived CDR1 and CDR2 are SGHTA and FQGNSA. The CDR3 consists of 15 residues. The CDR3 region is CASSRDRSPYSPLHF. In nucleotides, the CDR3 is TGTGCCAGCAGCCGGGACAGAAGTCCCTATTCACCCCTCCACTTT.

The J gene is TRBJ1-1, the V gene TRBV9, with D tentatively TRBD1 (5 bases). Trimming stripped 4 bases from V and 1 base from J, with 17 bases between. The CDR3 has 16 amino acids. Germline CDR1 is SGDLS and CDR2 is YYNGEE. The CDR3 DNA sequence: TGTGCCAGCAGCCCCACCGGGACGGTATCGAACACTGAAGCTTTCTTT. Translation: CASSPTGTVSNTEAFF.

This clone was observed a few times. The rearrangement links TRBV7-9 to TRBJ1-5; the D is unclear. This CDR3 is built from 13 residues. Germline CDR1 and CDR2: SEHNR and FQNEAQ (reference sequence). Trimming took off 5 bases at V and 2 bases at J, with 7 bases between the two ends. The chain's CDR3 is CASSGSGNQPQHF. DNA of the CDR3: TGTGCCAGCAGCGGTTCCGGCAATCAGCCCCAGCATTTT. Drawing the rest from reference TRBV7-9 and TRBJ1-5, the complete variable domain is DTGVSQNPRHKITKRGQNVTFRCDPISEHNRLYWYRQTLGQGPEFLTYFQNEAQLEKSRLLSDRFSAERPKGSFSTLEIQRTEQGDSAMYLCASSGSGNQPQHFGDGTRLSIL.

J is TRBJ2-5 and V is TRBV5-4, with 8 bases that match TRBD2. V lost 3 bases and J lost 1; bases outside the gene matches: 5. This CDR3 is 15 amino acids long. Looked up from germline, CDR1 is SGHNT and CDR2 is YYREEE (reference sequence). DNA of the CDR3: TGTGCCAGCAGCTATCAGCGGGGGATCCAAGAGACCCAGTACTTC. This encodes CASSYQRGIQETQYF. The full variable domain, rest sourced from reference TRBV5-4 and TRBJ2-5, is ETGVTQSPTHLIKTRGQQVTLRCSSQSGHNTVSWYQQALGQGPQFIFQYYREEENGRGNFPPRFSGLQFPNYSSELNVNALELDDSALYLCASSYQRGIQETQYFGPGTRLLVL.

The chain employs TRBV7-8 and TRBJ1-3; no definite D call. Trimming took off 1 base at V and 0 bases at J, with 4 bases between the two ends. Germline loops: CDR1 SGHVS, CDR2 FQNEAQ. The CDR3 extends over 14 amino acids. The CDR3 sequence is CASSLGASGNTIYF. CDR3 coding DNA: TGTGCCAGCAGCTTAGGGGCCTCTGGAAACACCATATATTTT.

The chain joins TRBV5-4 to TRBJ2-7, with 8 positions matching TRBD2. V lost 4 bases, J lost 4 bases, and 4 bases stayed unmatched. The germline gives CDR1 SGHNT, CDR2 YYREEE (reference sequence). The CDR3 has 13 residues. CDR3 protein: CASSPGLEYEQYV. CDR3 DNA sequence: TGTGCCAGCAGCCCGGGACTAGAATACGAGCAGTACGTC.

On this clone: Within the sample, other DNA sequences also encode this same CDR3. The chain uses TRBV4-3 and TRBJ1-5, with 8 bases that match TRBD1. Trimming removed 3 bases from V and 2 bases from J; junction bases left unmatched: 0. Germline V gene data show CDR1 as LGHNA and CDR2 as YSLEER. The CDR3 totals 14 residues. CDR3 nucleotides: TGCGCCAGCAGCCAGGACAGGGGCAATCAGCCCCAGCATTTT. This translates into CASSQDRGNQPQHF.

The rearrangement links TRBV9 to TRBJ1-3; no firm D call. The CDR3 covers 12 residues. Trimming left V 3 bases short and J 10 bases short, with 11 bases between. Germline V lookup: CDR1 SGDLS, CDR2 YYNGEE. The DNA for the CDR3 is TGTGCCAGCAGCGCATGGCTCGGGACCATATATTTT. It codes for CASSAWLGTIYF.

The chain carries TRBV5-1 and TRBJ2-5, with 13 bases lining up with TRBD2. Germline CDR1 SGHRS, CDR2 YFSETQ. The CDR3 runs 15 residues. The V and J ends lost 9 bases and 5 bases, in that order; junction bases with no gene match: 10. DNA of the CDR3: TGCGCCACCCATACTAGCGGGGGGGCATCCGAGACCCAGTACTTC. Translating it yields CATHTSGGASETQYF.

This clone is a singleton in its sample. The sample contains more than one DNA sequence encoding this CDR3. The V and J genes are TRBV6-5 and TRBJ2-4, with a possible D match to TRBD1 (6 bases). The CDR3 sequence is 13 residues long. V lost 6 bases, J lost 0 bases, and 6 bases lay in between. Germline values: CDR1 MNHEY, CDR2 SVGAGI. In DNA, the CDR3 is TGTGCCAGCAGGGGACAAGCCAAAAACATTCAGTACTTC. Its translation: CASRGQAKNIQYF.

V usage is TRBV19 and J usage is TRBJ1-5, with 9 bases aligning to TRBD1. Germline CDR1 LNHDA, CDR2 SQIVND (reference sequence). With 6 bases clipped from V and 0 bases from J, the junction kept 6 bases outside the gene matches. The CDR3 extends over 16 amino acids. CDR3 sequence reads: CASRRDRGFSNQPQHF. The CDR3 DNA sequence: TGTGCCAGTAGGAGAGACAGGGGGTTTAGCAATCAGCCCCAGCATTTT. Supplemented by reference TRBV19 and TRBJ1-5, the full variable domain reads DGGITQSPKYLFRKEGQNVTLSCEQNLNHDAMYWYRQDPGQGLRLIYYSQIVNDFQKGDIAEGYSVSREKKESFPLTVTSAQKNPTAFYLCASRRDRGFSNQPQHFGDGTRLSIL.

The chain joins TRBV7-6 to TRBJ2-7; no firm D call. Trimming left V 1 base short and J 5 bases short, with 3 bases between. The CDR3 is 11 amino acids. Germline V gene sequence: CDR1 SGHVS, CDR2 FNYEAQ. The CDR3 region is CASSLGDEQYF. DNA of the CDR3: TGTGCCAGCAGCTTAGGAGACGAGCAGTACTTC.

J is TRBJ1-2 and V is TRBV4-1; D call uncertain. In germline, CDR1 is MGHRA, CDR2 YSYEKL. V shed 0 bases and J shed 0 bases, with 8 bases lying between them. The CDR3 is made up of 15 amino acids. The CDR3 DNA sequence: TGCGCCAGCAGCCAAGATCTTTCCCCTAACTATGGCTACACCTTC. As protein: CASSQDLSPNYGYTF.

The sample holds one count of this clone. The chain employs TRBV3-1 (or the pseudogene TRBV3-2) and TRBJ2-5; 8 positions agree with TRBD2. This CDR3 has 17 residues. V was pared by 4 bases and J by 2 bases, with 12 bases of the junction left unmatched. Germline CDR1 is LGHDT and CDR2 is YNNKEL (reference sequence). The CDR3, as DNA: TGTGCCAGCAGCCTAGCGGGATGGGTCTCAGGGCAAGAGACCCAGTACTTC. Amino acids: CASSLAGWVSGQETQYF.